Shown below are 2 T cell receptor beta chains from a single sample sequenced in a study of T cell repertoires in cytomegalovirus infection. TCRdb passed the reads through MiXCR, listing each CDR3 protein once. The top ten clones hold roughly 13% of a sample with around 450,000 distinct CDR3 sequences, about a third of them seen once. The sequenced material came from PBMCs. The receptors originated from a human donor in good health (CMV status not recorded). Some clones in this sample may be carry-over from other donors' samples.

This clonotype was seen a few times. The gene calls are TRBV15 and TRBJ1-5; D not certain. The CDR3 sequence is 15 residues long. Trimming stripped 0 bases from V and 9 bases from J, with 15 bases between. CDR1 and CDR2 from the germline V gene are LNHNV and YYDKDF (reference sequence). CDR3 DNA sequence: TGTGCCACCAGCAGAGATCGGGCTGGATTAGGGCCCCAGCATTTT. Translating it yields CATSRDRAGLGPQHF.

This clonotype was detected only a few times. This chain joins TRBV6-6 and TRBJ2-5; D remains ambiguous. This CDR3 spans 12 amino acids. CDR1 is MNHNY and CDR2 is SVGAGI in the germline V gene (reference sequence). Trimming shortened V by 6 bases and J by 1 base, and 6 bases separated the two germline ends. Here the CDR3 reads CASRAGQETQYF. The CDR3 nucleotides are TGTGCCAGCAGGGCAGGCCAAGAGACCCAGTACTTC.